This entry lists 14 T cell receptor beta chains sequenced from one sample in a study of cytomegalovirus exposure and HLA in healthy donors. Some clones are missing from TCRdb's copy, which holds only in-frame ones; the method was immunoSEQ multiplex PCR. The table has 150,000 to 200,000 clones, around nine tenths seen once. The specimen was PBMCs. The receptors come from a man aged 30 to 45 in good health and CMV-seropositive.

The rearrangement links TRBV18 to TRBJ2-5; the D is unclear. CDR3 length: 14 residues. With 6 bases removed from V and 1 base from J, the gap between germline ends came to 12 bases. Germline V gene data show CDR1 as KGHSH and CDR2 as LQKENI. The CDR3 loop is CASSPSGLQETQYF. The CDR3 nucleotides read TGTGCCAGCTCCCCTTCTGGGCTCCAAGAGACCCAGTACTTC. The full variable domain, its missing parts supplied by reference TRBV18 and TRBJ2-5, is NAGVMQNPRHLVRRRGQEARLRCSPMKGHSHVYWYRQLPEEGLKFMVYLQKENIIDESGMPKERFSAEFPKEGPSILRIQQVVRGDSAAYFCASSPSGLQETQYFGPGTRLLVL.

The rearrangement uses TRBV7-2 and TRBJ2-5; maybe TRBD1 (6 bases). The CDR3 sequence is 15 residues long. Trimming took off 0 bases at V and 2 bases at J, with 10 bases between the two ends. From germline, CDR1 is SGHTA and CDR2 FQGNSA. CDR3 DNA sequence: TGTGCCAGCAGCTTAGCAGGGCAGGGGCAAGAGACCCAGTACTTC. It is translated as CASSLAGQGQETQYF.

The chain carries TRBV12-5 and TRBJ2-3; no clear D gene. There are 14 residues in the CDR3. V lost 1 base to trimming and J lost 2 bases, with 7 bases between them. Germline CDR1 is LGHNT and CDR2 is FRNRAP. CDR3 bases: TGTGCTAGTGGTTTGGACAGAACCACAGATACGCAGTATTTT. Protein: CASGLDRTTDTQYF.

The CDR3 DNA follows: TGTGCCAGCTCACCCGCCGGAGGGAGCTATGGCTACACCTTC. Amino acid sequence: CASSPAGGSYGYTF. The rearrangement links TRBV18 to TRBJ1-2; no firm D call. The V and J ends lost 3 bases and 4 bases respectively, with 12 bases between them. The CDR3 extends over 14 amino acids. In germline, CDR1 is KGHSH, CDR2 LQKENI.

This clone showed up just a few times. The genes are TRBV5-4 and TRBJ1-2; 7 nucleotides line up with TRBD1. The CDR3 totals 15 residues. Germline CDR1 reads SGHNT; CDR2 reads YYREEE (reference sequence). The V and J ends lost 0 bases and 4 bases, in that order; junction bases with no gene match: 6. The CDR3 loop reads CASSLVGGGSYGYTF. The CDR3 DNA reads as TGTGCCAGCAGCTTGGTCGGAGGGGGCAGCTATGGCTACACCTTC.

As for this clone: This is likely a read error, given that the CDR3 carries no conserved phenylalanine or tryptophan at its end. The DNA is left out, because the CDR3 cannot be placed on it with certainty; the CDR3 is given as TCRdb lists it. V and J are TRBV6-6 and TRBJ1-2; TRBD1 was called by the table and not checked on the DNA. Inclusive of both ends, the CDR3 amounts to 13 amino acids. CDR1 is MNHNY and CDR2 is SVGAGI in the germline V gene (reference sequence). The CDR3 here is CASSYSITGARDS.

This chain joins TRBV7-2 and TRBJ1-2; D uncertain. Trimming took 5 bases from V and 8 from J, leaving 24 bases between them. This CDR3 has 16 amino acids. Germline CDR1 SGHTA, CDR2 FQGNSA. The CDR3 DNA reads TGTGCCAGCAGCCTTAAGGTTCGAGAGGATCAAGACGGCTACACCTTC. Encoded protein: CASSLKVREDQDGYTF.

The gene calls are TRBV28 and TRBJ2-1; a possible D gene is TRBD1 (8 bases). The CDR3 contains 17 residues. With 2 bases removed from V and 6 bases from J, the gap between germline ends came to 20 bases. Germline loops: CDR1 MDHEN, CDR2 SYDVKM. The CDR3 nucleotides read TGTGCCAGCAGTTTAACAAACCGACAGGGGAGGGGCAATGAGCAGTTCTTC. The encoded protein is CASSLTNRQGRGNEQFF.

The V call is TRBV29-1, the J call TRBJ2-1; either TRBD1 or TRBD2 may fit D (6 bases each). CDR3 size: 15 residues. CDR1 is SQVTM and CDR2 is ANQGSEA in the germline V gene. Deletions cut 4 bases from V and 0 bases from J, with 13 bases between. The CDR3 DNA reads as TGCAGCGTTGTAGGGGGGTACGACTCCTACAATGAGCAGTTCTTC. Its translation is CSVVGGYDSYNEQFF.

The CDR3 is CASTQTTQAGEQYF. CDR3 sequence (DNA): TGTGCCAGTACCCAGACCACGCAAGCTGGGGAGCAGTACTTC. This chain connects TRBV19 to TRBJ2-7; no clear D gene. Germline CDR1 LNHDA, CDR2 SQIVND (reference sequence). Trimming left V 7 bases short and J 7 bases short, with 20 bases between. The CDR3 sequence is 14 residues long.

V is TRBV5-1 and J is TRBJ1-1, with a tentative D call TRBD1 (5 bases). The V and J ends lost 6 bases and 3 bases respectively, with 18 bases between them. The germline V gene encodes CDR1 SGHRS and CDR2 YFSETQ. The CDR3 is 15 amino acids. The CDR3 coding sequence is TGCGCCAGCACCAAGGAGCAGGGAATCTACACTGAAGCTTTCTTT. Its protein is CASTKEQGIYTEAFF.

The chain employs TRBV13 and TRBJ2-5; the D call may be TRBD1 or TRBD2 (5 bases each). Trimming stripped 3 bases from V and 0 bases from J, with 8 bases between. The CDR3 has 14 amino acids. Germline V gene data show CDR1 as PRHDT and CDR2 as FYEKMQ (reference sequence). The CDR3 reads CASSLGTDQETQYF. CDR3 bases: TGTGCCAGCAGCTTGGGGACGGACCAAGAGACCCAGTACTTC.

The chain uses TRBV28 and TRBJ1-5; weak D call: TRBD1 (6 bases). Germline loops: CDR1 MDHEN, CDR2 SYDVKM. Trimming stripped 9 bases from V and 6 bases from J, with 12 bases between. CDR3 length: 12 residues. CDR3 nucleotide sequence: TGTGCCAGTACCAGGGGTGTTCAGCCCCAGCATTTT. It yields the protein CASTRGVQPQHF.

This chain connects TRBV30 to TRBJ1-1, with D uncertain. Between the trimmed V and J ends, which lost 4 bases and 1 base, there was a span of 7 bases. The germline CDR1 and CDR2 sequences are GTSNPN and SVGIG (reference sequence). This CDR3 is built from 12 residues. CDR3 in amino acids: CAWKGRNTEAFF. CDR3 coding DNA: TGTGCCTGGAAAGGGAGGAACACTGAAGCTTTCTTT.